Below, one TCR beta chain is given with its context. Its target antigen remains unknown. No base quality information exists; no much larger clone differs at one position. The germline V gene gives CDR1 as SQVTM and CDR2 as ANQGSEA. V trim: 6 bases; J trim: 3 bases; unmatched bases: 13. The CDR3 goes from the cysteine to the phenylalanine over 15 residues. This entry keeps only the CDR3 DNA: 45 bases, framed from base 1. This entry belongs to a study of T-cell memory formation after mild COVID-19 (dated by TCRdb to about 2021). Describing the broader study: TCR sequence clusters from the two donors were found to be largely donor specific. T-cell clones expanding and contracting after mild COVID-19 in two donors were tracked by longitudinal TCRalpha and TCRbeta repertoire sequencing. Two young, previously healthy adult volunteers made up the cohort, one male and one female. What the authors observed across the whole study: Contracting CD4+ clones appeared mostly in the CM and EM memory subsets, whereas CD8+ clones were enriched in EMRA. Some responding clones were detected in pre-infection memory, which suggested that pre-existing cross-reactive memory T cells had joined the SARS-CoV-2 response. Clones contracting from day 15 to 85 had balanced CD4/CD8 phenotypes, while a second wave expanding from day 15 to 37 was biased towards CD4+. Only two mild cases were covered by the study, and larger cohorts that include severe cases with pre-infection samples were considered necessary. SARS-CoV-2 specificity was not confirmed for the second-wave clones peaking on day 37.

PBMCs were isolated by Ficoll-Paque density gradient centrifugation. Sequencing was performed on an Illumina NovaSeq 6000. Using 5'RACE with constant-segment primers, TCRalpha and TCRbeta cDNA libraries were constructed, with sample barcodes and unique molecular identifiers added in the process. Trizol reagent was used to extract RNA from every sample. Libraries were amplified in two PCR steps, with a second sample barcode and Illumina TruSeq adapters added in the second step. The libraries were sequenced on an Illumina NovaSeq using 2 x 150 bp paired-end reads. In the paper's pipeline: Demultiplexing of reads and collapsing into UMI-guided consensus sequences were performed with migec v1.2.7. Using mixcr v2.1.11, UMI consensuses were aligned to TRA and TRB V and J templates and then assembled into clonotypes. Expanded or contracted clonotypes were those called significant by both edgeR and NoisET, with noise models trained on biological replicates. For edgeR calls, a false discovery rate-adjusted p below 0.01 and a log2 fold-change threshold of 1 were applied. As an exploratory analysis of dynamics, max-normalized trajectories of the 1000 most abundant clonotypes were examined with PCA combined with hierarchical clustering. Separately sequenced CD4+ and CD8+ repertoires were used to assign a CD4 or CD8 phenotype to each responding clone. TCRdb redid the processing of the public reads, applying fastp at Q25 and MiXCR, and retained in-frame beta chains. Here each entry gathers all rows of one CDR3 protein and keeps the most common genes and DNA. The authors' filters were not applied to this entry. The sample has 550,000 to 650,000 distinct CDR3 sequences on record, 17% of them singletons. Together, the top ten hold about 7.5% of the sample.

Recombination joined TRBV29-1 with TRBJ2-7; the junction holds 8 bases that match TRBD1. The receptor's source is an adult woman who had mild COVID-19 (a few samples of this study predate the infection). The sample titles of this study are shuffled in the database, so cell type and time point are left out; the donor was told from shared clones. Sample: PBMCs or a T cell subset sorted from them (not recorded which). The CDR3 region has the sequence CSVGDPTGAGYEQYF. The DNA sequence is TGCAGCGTCGGGGACCCGACAGGGGCAGGCTACGAGCAGTACTTC.